This TCR beta chain was documented in a study of beta chain features in type 1 diabetes. Study-level information: Over all samples combined, fewer than 140,000,000 sorted cells were examined. Study-wide results and caveats: Patients and controls would share equally any PCR tilt toward shorter templates. Among patients, naive, central memory and Treg TCRB repertoires appeared more similar than among healthy donors. Moderate but significant shortening of TCRB CDR3s was recorded in all four CD4+ subsets from Type 1 diabetes patients.

Reverse transcription of all isolated RNA meant that expressed TCRB transcripts were sequenced. Profiled with immunoSEQ multiplex PCR; TCRdb holds only in-frame clones, not every one. The table has roughly 260,000 clones, just over 20% seen once. The CDR3 loop spans 15 amino acids. The V segment lost 6 bases and the J segment 2 bases; nucleotides outside the gene matches: 6. Germline CDR1 reads MNHNY; CDR2 reads SVGAGI (reference sequence). This clone has only a few counts. Its target is unknown. V gene TRBV6-6 combines with J gene TRBJ2-2; 7 bases map to TRBD1. The sequenced sample was naive CD4+ T cells from blood. This sequence was found in a woman aged 40 to 49 with type 1 diabetes. CDR3 bases: TGTGCCAGCAGAAGTACAGGGGCAAACACCGGGGAGCTGTTTTTT. Translation gives CASRSTGANTGELFF.